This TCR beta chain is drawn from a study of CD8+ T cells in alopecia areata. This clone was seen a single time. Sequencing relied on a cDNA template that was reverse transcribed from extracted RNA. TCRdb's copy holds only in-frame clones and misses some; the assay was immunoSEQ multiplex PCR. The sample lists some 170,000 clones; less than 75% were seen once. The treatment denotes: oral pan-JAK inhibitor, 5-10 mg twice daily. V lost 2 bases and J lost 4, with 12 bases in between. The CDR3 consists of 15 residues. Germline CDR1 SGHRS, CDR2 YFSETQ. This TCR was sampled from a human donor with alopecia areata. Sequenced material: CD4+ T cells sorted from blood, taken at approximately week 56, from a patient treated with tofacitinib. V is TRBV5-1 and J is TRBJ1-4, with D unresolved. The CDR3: CASSFGTRINEKLFF. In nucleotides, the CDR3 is TGCGCCAGCAGCTTCGGCACCCGGATTAATGAAAAACTGTTTTTT.